One sample yielded the 14 T cell receptor beta chains listed below, sequenced in a study of shared clonotypes between healthy human individuals (dated by TCRdb to between 2020 and 2021). To prepare the library, the immunoSEQ multiplex PCR assay was applied. TCRdb took over this immuneACCESS table, retaining in-frame rearrangements with V and J assigned. Such tables are incomplete; in checked studies, under half of the missing clones stem from an unresolved V gene, and the remainder is unexplained. The sample yields roughly 2,000,000 clones; 93% were counted once. The top ten hold about 1.6% of the sample. CD8 naive samples were CD45RO-negative cells positively selected for CCR7, giving a CD45RA+CCR7+ population that excluded TemRA cells. Specimen: naive CD8+ T cells from PBMCs. The cell subset or site label on this specimen signifies: CD45RA+CCR7+. Every receptor here comes from a man between 18 and 35 years old in good health. Some clones in this sample may be carry-over from other donors' samples.

On this clone: Other nucleotide sequences from this sample produce the same CDR3. This chain connects TRBV27 to TRBJ1-2, with D perhaps matching TRBD1 (6 bases). Trimming shortened V by 3 bases and J by 4 bases, and 12 bases separated the two germline ends. The CDR3 consists of 14 residues. Germline assignment: CDR1 MNHEY and CDR2 SMNVEV (reference sequence). The chain's CDR3 is CASSFGGGGYGYTF. The CDR3, as DNA: TGTGCCAGCAGTTTCGGTGGGGGCGGCTATGGCTACACCTTC.

The chain joins TRBV11-2 to TRBJ2-7, with no clear D. The CDR3 extends over 13 amino acids. CDR1 is SGHAT, CDR2 FQNNGV, per germline. With 5 bases removed from V and 4 bases from J, the gap between germline ends came to 12 bases. CDR3 loop: CASSNSLSYEQYF. In DNA, the CDR3 is TGTGCCAGCAGCAATAGCCTCAGTTACGAGCAGTACTTC.

V gene TRBV11-2 combines with J gene TRBJ2-2, with a tentative D call TRBD2 (5 bases). The V gene's germline CDR1 is SGHAT and CDR2 FQNNGV. This CDR3 spans 15 amino acids. V was shortened by 5 bases and J by 6 bases, with 16 bases between the two germline ends. The CDR3 DNA is TGTGCCAGCAGCGCACGTCGGACTGGTCCCGGGGAGCTGTTTTTT. This codes for CASSARRTGPGELFF.

The chain is built from TRBV5-1 and TRBJ2-3; 7 bases match TRBD2. Germline CDR1 is SGHRS and CDR2 is YFSETQ. The trim removed 7 bases at V and 4 bases at J, leaving 9 bases unmatched. The CDR3 has 14 amino acids. The DNA of the CDR3 is TGCGCCAGCGAGGAGGGAGGGCTGGCAGATACGCAGTATTTT. This translates into CASEEGGLADTQYF. Full variable domain (remainder filled in from reference TRBV5-1 and TRBJ2-3): KAGVTQTPRYLIKTRGQQVTLSCSPISGHRSVSWYQQTPGQGLQFLFEYFSETQRNKGNFPGRFSGRQFSNSRSEMNVSTLELGDSALYLCASEEGGLADTQYFGPGTRLTVL.

V and J are TRBV5-4 and TRBJ2-2; D unclear. CDR3 length equals 13 residues. The ends were cut back, 0 bases at V and 4 bases at J, with 4 bases in the middle. Germline CDR1 reads SGHNT; CDR2 reads YYREEE (reference sequence). CDR3 region: CASSLVATGELFF. As DNA, the CDR3 is TGTGCCAGCAGCTTGGTGGCCACCGGGGAGCTGTTTTTT.

V gene TRBV7-6 combines with J gene TRBJ2-5, with 7 bases identical to TRBD1. The J segment lost 2 bases and the V segment lost 5 bases, leaving 14 bases of the junction unmatched. In germline, CDR1 is SGHVS, CDR2 FNYEAQ. CDR3 size: 17 residues. This CDR3 reads CASSKNRDRGEQETQYF. The CDR3 nucleotides read TGTGCCAGCAGCAAGAACCGGGACAGAGGGGAGCAAGAGACCCAGTACTTC.

The V and J genes are TRBV27 and TRBJ1-5; 8 positions agree with TRBD1. The CDR3 has 13 residues. Germline V gene sequence: CDR1 MNHEY, CDR2 SMNVEV (reference sequence). V lost 1 base and J lost 7; bases outside the gene matches: 0. The CDR3 DNA sequence: TGTGCCAGCAGTTTATACAGGGGGCAGCCCCAGCATTTT. It translates to CASSLYRGQPQHF.

This clone was detected a few times. This sequence joins TRBV6-5 and TRBJ1-2; D not resolved. This CDR3 has 15 residues. Germline assignment: CDR1 MNHEY and CDR2 SVGAGI. Trimming took off 7 bases at V and 4 bases at J, with 19 bases between the two ends. CDR3 residues: CASTRSRAVTYGYTF. CDR3 coding DNA: TGTGCCAGCACTCGCAGTCGGGCCGTCACCTATGGCTACACCTTC.

This chain links TRBV7-9 with TRBJ1-1, with D unresolved. The CDR3 extends over 14 amino acids. Trimming took 5 bases from V and 1 from J, leaving 11 bases between them. Germline loops: CDR1 SEHNR, CDR2 FQNEAQ (reference sequence). This CDR3 reads CASSAVFRNTEAFF. The CDR3 coding sequence is TGTGCCAGCAGCGCGGTTTTTCGGAACACTGAAGCTTTCTTT. Full variable domain (remainder filled in from reference TRBV7-9 and TRBJ1-1): DTGVSQNPRHKITKRGQNVTFRCDPISEHNRLYWYRQTLGQGPEFLTYFQNEAQLEKSRLLSDRFSAERPKGSFSTLEIQRTEQGDSAMYLCASSAVFRNTEAFFGQGTRLTVV.

The chain joins TRBV28 to TRBJ1-6; a possible D gene is TRBD1 (6 bases). V was pared by 4 bases and J by 6 bases, with 10 bases between. CDR3 length: 14 residues. From germline, CDR1 is MDHEN and CDR2 SYDVKM. The CDR3 loop reads CASSSDRPNSPLHF. The DNA for the CDR3 is TGTGCCAGCAGTTCCGACAGGCCTAATTCACCCCTCCACTTT.

The chain combines TRBV7-2 with TRBJ2-3; D is ambiguous. Germline V gene sequence: CDR1 SGHTA, CDR2 FQGNSA. The CDR3 consists of 15 residues. Trimming left V 2 bases short and J 0 bases short, with 9 bases between. CDR3 protein: CASSLSFQSTDTQYF. The CDR3 coding sequence is TGTGCCAGCAGCTTAAGCTTCCAAAGCACAGATACGCAGTATTTT. Combining the CDR3 with reference TRBV7-2 and TRBJ2-3 gives the whole variable domain GAGVSQSPSNKVTEKGKDVELRCDPISGHTALYWYRQSLGQGLEFLIYFQGNSAPDKSGLPSDRFSAERTGGSVSTLTIQRTQQEDSAVYLCASSLSFQSTDTQYFGPGTRLTVL.

The V and J genes are TRBV27 and TRBJ1-2, with a possible D match to TRBD1 (5 bases). Germline V gene sequence: CDR1 MNHEY, CDR2 SMNVEV (reference sequence). The V gene lost 3 bases and the J gene lost 8 bases, with 13 bases spanning the gap. The CDR3 runs to 13 residues. The CDR3 DNA follows: TGTGCCAGCAGTTTCCTAGGGGTCGGGGGCTACACCTTC. Encoded protein: CASSFLGVGGYTF.

This chain joins TRBV9 and TRBJ1-2; D remains unclear. The CDR3 covers 15 residues. Trimming cost V 4 bases and J 3 bases, with 16 bases left between them. Per germline, CDR1 SGDLS and CDR2 YYNGEE. CDR3 loop: CASSSRPQPDYGYTF. The CDR3 bases are TGTGCCAGCAGCAGTCGGCCCCAGCCCGACTATGGCTACACCTTC. Combining the CDR3 with reference TRBV9 and TRBJ1-2 gives the whole variable domain DSGVTQTPKHLITATGQRVTLRCSPRSGDLSVYWYQQSLDQGLQFLIQYYNGEERAKGNILERFSAQQFPDLHSELNLSSLELGDSALYFCASSSRPQPDYGYTFGSGTRLTVV.

This clone was detected only once. The CDR3 nucleotides read TGTGCCAGCAGCTTGGTGGCTGAGCAGTTCTTC. It is translated as CASSLVAEQFF. This rearrangement joins TRBV7-8 to TRBJ2-1; D is unresolved. In germline, CDR1 is SGHVS, CDR2 FQNEAQ. V was shortened by 3 bases and J by 9 bases, with 6 bases between the two germline ends. The CDR3 runs 11 residues.